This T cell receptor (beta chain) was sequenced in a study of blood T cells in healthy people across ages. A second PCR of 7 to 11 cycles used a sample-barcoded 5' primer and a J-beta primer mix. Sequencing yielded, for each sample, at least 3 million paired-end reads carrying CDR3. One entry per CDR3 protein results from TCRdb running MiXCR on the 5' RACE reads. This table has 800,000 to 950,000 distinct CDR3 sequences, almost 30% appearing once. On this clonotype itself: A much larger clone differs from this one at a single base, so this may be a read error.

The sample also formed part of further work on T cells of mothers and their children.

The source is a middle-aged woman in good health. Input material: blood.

The CDR3 coding sequence is TGCGCCAGCAGCCAAGAGGTGAATCAAGAGACCCAGTACTTC. Residues: CASSQEVNQETQYF. The rearrangement joins TRBV4-3 to TRBJ2-4; no definite D call. The closer fit of TRBJ2-5 to the DNA end suggests the J call may be wrong. Germline V gene data show CDR1 as LGHNA and CDR2 as YSLEER. The CDR3 loop spans 14 amino acids.